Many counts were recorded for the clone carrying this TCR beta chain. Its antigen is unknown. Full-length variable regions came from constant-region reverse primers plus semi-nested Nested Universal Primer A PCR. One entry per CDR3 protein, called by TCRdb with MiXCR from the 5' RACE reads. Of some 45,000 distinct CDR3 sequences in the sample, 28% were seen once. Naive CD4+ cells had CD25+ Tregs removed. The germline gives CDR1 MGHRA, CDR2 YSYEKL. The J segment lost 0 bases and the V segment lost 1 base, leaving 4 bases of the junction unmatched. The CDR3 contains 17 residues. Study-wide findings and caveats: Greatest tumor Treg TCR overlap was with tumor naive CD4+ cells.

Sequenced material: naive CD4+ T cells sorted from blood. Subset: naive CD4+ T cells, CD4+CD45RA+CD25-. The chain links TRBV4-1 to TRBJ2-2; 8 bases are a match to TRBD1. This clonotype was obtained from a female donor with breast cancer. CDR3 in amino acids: CASSQAPGQANTGELFF. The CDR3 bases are TGCGCCAGCAGCCAAGCGCCGGGACAGGCGAACACCGGGGAGCTGTTTTTT.